This is a list of T cell receptor beta chains from one sample in a study of blood T cell repertoires in COVID-19. Libraries were prepared by immunoSEQ multiplex PCR; TCRdb keeps only in-frame clonotypes and omits some of them. The data hold about 140,000 clones, with around 82% observed a single time. Sequencing was carried out using peripheral blood. The receptors were gathered from a man between 60 and 70 years old with acute or convalescent COVID-19. The CDR3 runs from the conserved cysteine through the conserved F or W. Each record gives: D gene, J gene, clone size, V gene, CDR3 protein, CDR3 DNA. The D gene is left open where the match is weak. Rows give clone size only sometimes, using once, few, many, or a class for an expanded clone.

>TRBD1|TRBJ2-7|-|TRBV2
CASSVQGAGEQYF
TGTGCCAGCAGTGTTCAGGGGGCGGGGGAGCAGTACTTC
>-|TRBJ2-1|-|TRBV21-1
CASSYQGTSGRVSYNEQFF
TGTGCCAGCAGCTACCAGGGGACTAGCGGGAGGGTGTCCTACAATGAGCAGTTCTTC
>-|TRBJ2-1|few|TRBV20-1
CSASSATHNEQFF
TGCAGTGCTAGTTCCGCCACTCACAATGAGCAGTTCTTC
>-|TRBJ2-5|few|TRBV5-1
CASSLDMGLWGETQYF
TGCGCCAGCAGCTTGGACATGGGACTCTGGGGAGAGACCCAGTACTTC
>-|TRBJ1-2|-|TRBV7-2
CASSPGRGSGYGYTF
TGTGCCAGCAGCCCTGGACGGGGATCAGGCTATGGCTACACCTTC
>TRBD2|TRBJ2-1|-|TRBV7-9
CASSTGLAGVEQFF
TGTGCCAGCAGCACGGGACTAGCGGGAGTTGAGCAGTTCTTC
>-|TRBJ1-4|-|TRBV19
CASSFPGQVNEKLFF
TGTGCCAGTAGTTTTCCGGGACAAGTAAATGAAAAACTGTTTTTT
>-|TRBJ1-4|-|TRBV6-5
CASSYAKQGLREKLFF
TGTGCCAGCAGTTACGCAAAACAGGGTCTTCGGGAAAAACTGTTTTTT
>TRBD2|TRBJ2-7|-|TRBV7-2
CASSSGLAGAEQYF
TGTGCCAGCAGCTCGGGACTAGCGGGAGCCGAGCAGTACTTC
>TRBD2|TRBJ2-7|-|TRBV9
CASSPRVGGEREQYF
TGTGCCAGCAGCCCCAGGGTGGGGGGGGAGAGAGAGCAGTACTTC
>-|TRBJ2-7|-|TRBV7-2
CASSLFSSYEQYF
TGTGCCAGCAGCTTATTTAGCTCCTACGAGCAGTACTTC
>-|TRBJ2-7|-|TRBV7-3
CASSLGDPGAYEQYF
TGTGCCAGCAGCTTAGGGGACCCGGGGGCCTACGAGCAGTACTTC
>-|TRBJ1-1|-|TRBV10-3
CAISESQNTEAFF
TGTGCCATCAGTGAGTCTCAGAACACTGAAGCTTTCTTT
>TRBD2|TRBJ2-1|-|TRBV28
CASSPTSGINEQFF
TGTGCCAGCAGTCCGACTAGCGGGATCAATGAGCAGTTCTTC
>-|TRBJ2-7|-|TRBV28
CASSGTYSYEQYF
TGTGCCAGCAGTGGTACCTACAGCTACGAGCAGTACTTC
>-|TRBJ1-5|-|TRBV5-1
CASSSPRPGWNQPQHF
TGCGCCAGCAGCTCCCCAAGACCAGGGTGGAACCAGCCCCAGCATTTT
>-|TRBJ2-3|-|TRBV5-1
CASSLTPINRSSDSGPTDTQYF
TGCGCCAGCAGCTTAACCCCAATAAACAGGTCCTCAGATAGCGGACCCACAGATACGCAGTATTTT
>TRBD1|TRBJ1-1|-|TRBV5-1
CASSIRTGGFTEAFF
TGCGCCAGCAGCATTCGGACAGGGGGCTTTACTGAAGCTTTCTTT
>-|TRBJ2-7|-|TRBV5-1
CASSLAPQAGEQYF
TGCGCCAGCAGCTTGGCCCCGCAGGCTGGGGAGCAGTACTTC
>-|TRBJ2-2|-|TRBV2
CASSLALNTGELFF
TGTGCCAGCAGTCTAGCTTTAAACACCGGGGAGCTGTTTTTT
>-|TRBJ2-7|-|TRBV7-3
CASSYLSWYEQYF
TGTGCCAGCAGCTACTTATCTTGGTACGAGCAGTACTTC
>TRBD2|TRBJ2-7|-|TRBV12-5
CASGLNVAGPGGEQYF
TGTGCTAGTGGTTTGAACGTAGCGGGACCTGGGGGTGAGCAGTACTTC
>TRBD2|TRBJ2-7|once|TRBV19
CASSHQGTSGSYEQYF
TGTGCCAGTAGTCACCAAGGGACTAGCGGAAGCTACGAGCAGTACTTC
>-|TRBJ2-2|-|TRBV28
CASSHDFRLTGELFF
TGTGCCAGCAGCCACGACTTTCGGCTCACCGGGGAGCTGTTTTTT
>TRBD2|TRBJ2-1|-|TRBV7-2
CASSLVAGGSYNEQFF
TGTGCCAGCAGCTTAGTTGCGGGAGGGTCCTACAATGAGCAGTTCTTC
>TRBD1|TRBJ1-1|-|TRBV5-1
CASSSGQGRNTEAFF
TGCGCCAGCAGCTCGGGACAGGGGAGGAACACTGAAGCTTTCTTT
>-|TRBJ2-3|few|TRBV5-5
CASSLDRSTDTQYF
TGTGCCAGCAGCTTGGACCGGAGCACAGATACGCAGTATTTT
>-|TRBJ2-7|-|TRBV5-1
CASSLVGGSYEQYF
TGCGCCAGCAGCTTGGTAGGAGGATCTTACGAGCAGTACTTC
>-|TRBJ2-5|-|TRBV28
CASGQSQETQYF
TGTGCCAGCGGACAGTCCCAAGAGACCCAGTACTTC
>-|TRBJ1-5|-|TRBV19
CASSSRDSSNQPQHF
TGTGCCAGTAGTAGCCGAGACAGTAGCAATCAGCCCCAGCATTTT
>TRBD2|TRBJ2-1|-|TRBV28
CAERASGSSNEQFF
TGTGCCGAGAGGGCTAGCGGGAGTAGTAATGAGCAGTTCTTC
>-|TRBJ1-1|once|TRBV6-5
CASTQAGHHTEAFF
TGTGCCAGCACCCAGGCGGGGCATCACACTGAAGCTTTCTTT
>TRBD2|TRBJ2-1|-|TRBV9
CASSPSGTSGNNEQFF
TGTGCCAGCAGCCCATCCGGGACTAGCGGGAACAATGAGCAGTTCTTC
>TRBD1|TRBJ2-5|-|TRBV4-1
CASSQGGDRGGTQYF
TGCGCCAGCAGCCAAGGGGGGGACAGGGGTGGGACCCAGTACTTC
>-|TRBJ2-1|-|TRBV4-1
CASSPQGPQDNEQFF
TGCGCCAGCAGCCCCCAAGGCCCACAGGACAATGAGCAGTTCTTC
>-|TRBJ1-2|-|TRBV18
CASSPTGYGYTF
TGTGCCAGCTCACCCACAGGGTACGGCTACACCTTC
>TRBD2|TRBJ2-7|-|TRBV27
CASSRLAGAYEQYF
TGTGCCAGCAGTCGATTAGCGGGAGCCTACGAGCAGTACTTC
>-|TRBJ1-5|-|TRBV3-1/TRBV3-2
CASSQQTVNQPQHF
TGTGCCAGCAGCCAACAGACAGTGAATCAGCCCCAGCATTTT
>-|TRBJ1-2|-|TRBV7-9
CASSLGPLGYTF
TGTGCCAGCAGCTTAGGGCCTCTGGGCTACACCTTC
>TRBD1|TRBJ1-6|-|TRBV5-1
CASSLGTGIANNSPLHF
TGCGCCAGCAGCTTGGGGACAGGGATCGCCAATAATTCACCCCTCCACTTT
>-|TRBJ2-1|-|TRBV5-1
CASSLGAGSYNEQFF
TGCGCCAGCAGCTTGGGAGCGGGCTCCTACAATGAGCAGTTCTTC
>TRBD1|TRBJ2-7|once|TRBV5-6
CASSLALDRGYEQYF
TGTGCCAGCAGCTTGGCACTGGACAGGGGCTACGAGCAGTACTTC
>-|TRBJ2-7|-|TRBV21-1
CASSNPKKSLQASSYEQYF
TGTGCCAGCAGCAACCCCAAAAAGTCGCTACAGGCGAGCTCCTACGAGCAGTACTTC
>-|TRBJ2-1|-|TRBV5-1
CASSPEGENEQFF
TGCGCCAGCAGCCCGGAAGGAGAAAATGAGCAGTTCTTC
>TRBD1|TRBJ2-7|-|TRBV6-2/TRBV6-3
CASSTRDRKPYEQYF
TGTGCCAGCAGTACTCGGGACAGGAAACCCTACGAGCAGTACTTC
>TRBD2|TRBJ2-5|-|TRBV28
CASSSLGERGQETQYF
TGTGCCAGCAGTTCCCTAGGCGAGCGGGGTCAAGAGACCCAGTACTTC
>-|TRBJ1-4|few|TRBV7-8
CASSLDPIDPSNEKLFF
TGTGCCAGCAGCTTAGATCCTATAGATCCTTCTAATGAAAAACTGTTTTTT
>TRBD2|TRBJ2-7|few|TRBV6-1
CASSEGGIGAYEQYF
TGTGCCAGCAGTGAGGGGGGGATCGGCGCCTACGAGCAGTACTTC
>TRBD2|TRBJ2-3|-|TRBV10-3
CAISAGREGPDTQYF
TGTGCCATCAGTGCCGGTCGGGAGGGCCCAGATACGCAGTATTTT
>TRBD2|TRBJ2-3|-|TRBV3-1/TRBV3-2
CASSPLGAGGKDTQYF
TGTGCCAGCAGCCCTCTTGGGGCGGGAGGGAAGGATACGCAGTATTTT
>-|TRBJ2-3|-|TRBV3-1/TRBV3-2
CASSQDQVGDSTDTQYF
TGTGCCAGCAGCCAAGATCAAGTAGGGGATAGCACAGATACGCAGTATTTT
>-|TRBJ1-4|-|TRBV5-1
CASSLALSEHEKLFF
TGCGCCAGCAGCTTGGCCTTGTCAGAACATGAAAAACTGTTTTTT
>TRBD2|TRBJ2-1|-|TRBV6-5
CASKASGRAEQFF
TGTGCCAGCAAGGCTAGCGGGAGGGCCGAGCAGTTCTTC